This is a list of T cell receptor beta chains from one sample in a study of OX40 agonist ivuxolimab in advanced cancers. The table came from immunoSEQ multiplex PCR; TCRdb's copy has only in-frame clones and leaves some out. The sample records about 5,100 clones, 50% to 80% being singletons. The sample in question was CD4+ or CD8+ T cells sorted from blood, obtained in a trial of the OX40 agonist ivuxolimab. Source of these receptors: an adult with an advanced solid tumor such as melanoma, head and neck, liver or kidney cancer. Both conserved end residues are trimmed from each CDR3.

TRBV5-6	TRBJ1-5	ASSLAGASNQPQH
TRBV13	TRBJ2-2	ASSSEGAGELF
TRBV28	TRBJ2-7	ASSTRDFSYEQY
TRBV27	TRBJ2-5	ASSLRQRETQY
TRBV6-9	TRBJ2-7	ASSYSADFYEQY
TRBV10-2	TRBJ1-2	ASSSVKYNYGYT
TRBV7-9	TRBJ2-5	ASSLILNRETQY
TRBV19	TRBJ2-1	ASSITGGGLNEQF
TRBV2	TRBJ1-2	ASRTINYGYT
TRBV9	TRBJ1-6	ASSPEGQLGSPLH
TRBV10-3	TRBJ2-5	AISDPDRDQETQY
TRBV6-4	TRBJ2-3	ASSDSQGADTQY